The entry below describes one T cell receptor beta chain. The antigen remains undetermined. This sample stems from a study of cytomegalovirus exposure and HLA in healthy donors. Looking at the study overall: Earlier, approximately 110 million unique TCR beta sequences were recovered from roughly 200 million T cells by an analysis. Overall study results and limits: CMV antigen specificity of three CMV-associated chains was confirmed in vitro. Association of 16,951 TCR beta sequences with HLA alleles was found at 0.05 false discovery rate in a later analysis.

Germline CDR1 is MNHEY and CDR2 is SMNVEV (reference sequence). Germline trimming cut 5 bases from V and 1 base from J; bases unmatched to any gene: 11. The length of the CDR3 is 16 residues. Healthy bone marrow donors supplied every sample. Primers: 60 Vbeta forward and 13 Jbeta reverse. Some clones are missing from TCRdb's copy, which holds only in-frame ones; the method was immunoSEQ multiplex PCR. The sample lists approximately 200,000 clones, around 85% seen once, with about 2.2% in the top ten. The source material was PBMCs. This clonotype was obtained from a woman aged 45-59 years in good health and CMV-seronegative. J is TRBJ2-7 and V is TRBV27, with 7 positions matching TRBD2. The CDR3 loop is CASSPSRLASSYEQYF. In nucleotides, the CDR3 is TGTGCCAGCAGTCCCTCACGACTAGCCTCGTCCTACGAGCAGTACTTC.